The entry below gives a single TCR beta chain sequence along with its context. Its antigen remains unidentified. The data were obtained in a study of T cell responses to AZD1222 COVID-19 vaccine. V dropped 1 base and J dropped 4; count of bases not matched to a gene: 4. This CDR3 comprises 15 residues. From germline, CDR1 is SGHNT and CDR2 YYREEE (reference sequence). General observations from the study: Just a handful of AZD1222 recipients tested seropositive at baseline.

TCRdb's copy holds only in-frame clones and misses some; the assay was immunoSEQ multiplex PCR. The table lists approximately 120,000 clones, around 89% of them singletons. This chain connects TRBV5-4 to TRBJ2-5; 10 positions match TRBD2. This receptor was identified in an adult in good health. This specimen was peripheral blood, taken on day 0 of MenACWY control vaccination. CDR3 region: CASSLSLAGAETQYF. CDR3 DNA: TGTGCCAGCAGCTTGAGTCTAGCGGGAGCAGAGACCCAGTACTTC.